These T cell receptor beta chains were read from a single sample in a study of T cell changes during pregnancy in multiple sclerosis. The protocol was immunoSEQ multiplex PCR, while the TCRdb copy is restricted to in-frame clones and leaves out a portion. This table holds tens of thousands of clones, 91% found once. Sample: peripheral blood, taken in the third trimester of pregnancy. These receptors were collected from a female donor in good health, enrolled as a control in a pregnancy study. The CDR3 runs from the conserved cysteine through the conserved F or W. The order of the fields is clone size, V gene, J gene, D gene, CDR3 protein, CDR3 DNA. A D gene is named only where the DNA matches it firmly. Size is stated for part of the rows, as once, few or many counts, or as a class when the clone is expanded.

clone size: NA
V gene: TRBV28
J gene: TRBJ1-2
D gene: TRBD1
CDR3 protein: CATSGQGAGGYTF
CDR3 DNA: TGTGCCACCTCGGGACAGGGGGCTGGGGGCTACACCTTC

clone size: NA
V gene: TRBV5-1
J gene: TRBJ2-7
D gene: TRBD1
CDR3 protein: CASSSRGSPYEQYF
CDR3 DNA: TGCGCCAGCAGCTCCAGGGGGTCCCCCTACGAGCAGTACTTC

clone size: few
V gene: TRBV30
J gene: TRBJ2-3
D gene: TRBD2
CDR3 protein: CAWSAPGKREYRFPDTQYF
CDR3 DNA: TGTGCCTGGAGTGCCCCGGGGAAGCGGGAGTATCGGTTCCCAGATACGCAGTATTTT

clone size: NA
V gene: TRBV14
J gene: TRBJ1-6
D gene: TRBD1
CDR3 protein: CASSQTGTGGYSPLHF
CDR3 DNA: TGTGCCAGCAGCCAAACAGGGACAGGGGGTTATTCACCCCTCCACTTT

clone size: NA
V gene: TRBV11-2
J gene: TRBJ2-1
D gene: NA
CDR3 protein: CASSLSRGGAYNEQFF
CDR3 DNA: TGTGCCAGCAGCCTATCTAGGGGGGGGGCTTACAATGAGCAGTTCTTC

clone size: NA
V gene: TRBV11-2
J gene: TRBJ1-4
D gene: NA
CDR3 protein: CASSVRTAFRNEKLFF
CDR3 DNA: TGTGCCAGCAGCGTCCGGACAGCGTTTCGTAATGAAAAACTGTTTTTT

clone size: NA
V gene: TRBV7-9
J gene: TRBJ2-4
D gene: NA
CDR3 protein: CASSLDRAKNIQYF
CDR3 DNA: TGTGCCAGCAGCCTCGACAGGGCCAAAAACATTCAGTACTTC

clone size: NA
V gene: TRBV19
J gene: TRBJ2-7
D gene: TRBD1
CDR3 protein: CASSPGTGRGYEQYF
CDR3 DNA: TGTGCCAGTAGTCCCGGGACAGGGCGGGGGTACGAGCAGTACTTC

clone size: NA
V gene: TRBV7-2
J gene: TRBJ2-7
D gene: NA
CDR3 protein: CASSSQQGSYEQYF
CDR3 DNA: TGTGCCAGCAGCTCCCAACAGGGCTCCTACGAGCAGTACTTC

clone size: NA
V gene: TRBV2
J gene: TRBJ1-1
D gene: NA
CDR3 protein: CASIRQGSTEAFF
CDR3 DNA: TGTGCCAGCATAAGGCAGGGGAGCACTGAAGCTTTCTTT

clone size: NA
V gene: TRBV5-1
J gene: TRBJ2-7
D gene: NA
CDR3 protein: CASSLGSDEQYF
CDR3 DNA: TGCGCCAGCAGCTTGGGAAGCGACGAGCAGTACTTC

clone size: NA
V gene: TRBV14
J gene: TRBJ2-7
D gene: TRBD1
CDR3 protein: CASSRFPGQGTYEQYF
CDR3 DNA: TGTGCCAGCAGCCGATTTCCGGGACAGGGGACCTACGAGCAGTACTTC

clone size: NA
V gene: TRBV19
J gene: TRBJ1-2
D gene: NA
CDR3 protein: CASSIDSQYGYTF
CDR3 DNA: TGTGCCAGTAGTATCGACAGCCAATATGGCTACACCTTC

clone size: NA
V gene: TRBV2
J gene: TRBJ2-5
D gene: TRBD2
CDR3 protein: CASSLLAGGGETQYF
CDR3 DNA: TGTGCCAGCAGTTTACTAGCGGGAGGGGGGGAGACCCAGTACTTC

clone size: NA
V gene: TRBV9
J gene: TRBJ2-3
D gene: TRBD2
CDR3 protein: CASSEPGTSVTDTQYF
CDR3 DNA: TGTGCCAGCAGCGAACCGGGGACTAGCGTCACAGATACGCAGTATTTT

clone size: NA
V gene: TRBV5-4
J gene: TRBJ2-7
D gene: TRBD1
CDR3 protein: CASSSKQGAYEQYF
CDR3 DNA: TGTGCCAGCAGCTCGAAACAGGGGGCCTACGAGCAGTACTTC

clone size: NA
V gene: TRBV5-4
J gene: TRBJ1-1
D gene: TRBD1
CDR3 protein: CASSLGQGITEAFF
CDR3 DNA: TGTGCCAGCAGCTTGGGACAGGGGATCACTGAAGCTTTCTTT

clone size: few
V gene: TRBV15
J gene: TRBJ1-2
D gene: NA
CDR3 protein: CATTPLDSTNYGYTF
CDR3 DNA: TGTGCCACGACACCTCTGGACAGCACTAACTATGGCTACACCTTC

clone size: NA
V gene: TRBV18
J gene: TRBJ1-6
D gene: NA
CDR3 protein: CASSPPGFPGLHF
CDR3 DNA: TGTGCCAGCTCACCACCGGGCTTCCCTGGCCTCCACTTT

clone size: NA
V gene: TRBV7-2
J gene: TRBJ2-1
D gene: TRBD1
CDR3 protein: CASSSRTGGRQGRRNEQFF
CDR3 DNA: TGTGCCAGCAGCTCAAGGACAGGGGGTCGCCAAGGCAGGCGCAATGAGCAGTTCTTC

clone size: NA
V gene: TRBV4-3
J gene: TRBJ1-5
D gene: NA
CDR3 protein: CASSQGVAAIEPQHF
CDR3 DNA: TGCGCCAGCAGCCAAGGGGTGGCGGCGATTGAGCCCCAGCATTTT

clone size: NA
V gene: TRBV12-5
J gene: TRBJ2-1
D gene: NA
CDR3 protein: CASGLTPGDNEQFF
CDR3 DNA: TGTGCTAGTGGTTTGACCCCGGGGGACAATGAGCAGTTCTTC

clone size: NA
V gene: TRBV29-1
J gene: TRBJ1-1
D gene: TRBD1
CDR3 protein: CSVHSQGANTEAFF
CDR3 DNA: TGCAGCGTCCATTCACAGGGGGCAAACACTGAAGCTTTCTTT

clone size: NA
V gene: TRBV5-5
J gene: TRBJ2-7
D gene: NA
CDR3 protein: CASSLASGSPYEQYF
CDR3 DNA: TGTGCCAGCAGCTTGGCTTCGGGGAGCCCCTACGAGCAGTACTTC

clone size: NA
V gene: TRBV28
J gene: TRBJ1-6
D gene: TRBD1
CDR3 protein: CASSLWTDRAYSPLHF
CDR3 DNA: TGTGCCAGCAGTTTATGGACGGACAGGGCCTATTCACCCCTCCACTTT

clone size: NA
V gene: TRBV11-2
J gene: TRBJ2-3
D gene: NA
CDR3 protein: CASSLLRVQVEDTQYF
CDR3 DNA: TGTGCCAGCAGCTTATTGAGGGTCCAGGTGGAAGATACGCAGTATTTT

clone size: NA
V gene: TRBV28
J gene: TRBJ1-2
D gene: NA
CDR3 protein: CASSLNGLRGYTF
CDR3 DNA: TGTGCCAGCAGTTTAAACGGTCTTCGGGGCTACACCTTC

clone size: NA
V gene: TRBV7-2
J gene: TRBJ1-4
D gene: NA
CDR3 protein: CASSFGWTVYEKLFF
CDR3 DNA: TGTGCCAGCAGCTTCGGCTGGACAGTTTATGAAAAACTGTTTTTT

clone size: NA
V gene: TRBV10-3
J gene: TRBJ2-1
D gene: NA
CDR3 protein: CAIKSTYNEQFF
CDR3 DNA: TGTGCCATCAAATCGACTTACAATGAGCAGTTCTTC

clone size: NA
V gene: TRBV30
J gene: TRBJ2-3
D gene: NA
CDR3 protein: CAWSEGAF
CDR3 DNA: TGTGCCTGGAGTGAAGGGGCTTTT

clone size: NA
V gene: TRBV11-2
J gene: TRBJ1-5
D gene: TRBD1
CDR3 protein: CASSLDYGQGNQPQHF
CDR3 DNA: TGTGCCAGCAGCTTAGATTATGGACAGGGAAATCAGCCCCAGCATTTT

clone size: NA
V gene: TRBV6-5
J gene: TRBJ2-7
D gene: TRBD2
CDR3 protein: CASSYSREGYEQYF
CDR3 DNA: TGTGCCAGCAGTTACTCGAGGGAGGGGTACGAGCAGTACTTC

clone size: NA
V gene: TRBV10-3
J gene: TRBJ2-2
D gene: TRBD1
CDR3 protein: CAISGTGAGELFF
CDR3 DNA: TGTGCCATCAGTGGGACAGGGGCCGGGGAGCTGTTTTTT

clone size: NA
V gene: TRBV14
J gene: TRBJ2-7
D gene: TRBD2
CDR3 protein: CASSQATSGRAYEQYF
CDR3 DNA: TGTGCCAGCAGCCAAGCGACTAGCGGGAGGGCCTACGAGCAGTACTTC

clone size: NA
V gene: TRBV7-9
J gene: TRBJ1-5
D gene: NA
CDR3 protein: CASSAPDQPQHF
CDR3 DNA: TGTGCCAGCAGCGCCCCGGATCAGCCCCAGCATTTT

clone size: NA
V gene: TRBV7-9
J gene: TRBJ1-1
D gene: NA
CDR3 protein: CASSLDRGAFF
CDR3 DNA: TGTGCCAGCAGTCTCGACAGAGGAGCTTTCTTT

clone size: NA
V gene: TRBV2
J gene: TRBJ1-2
D gene: NA
CDR3 protein: CASSGGRWGYTF
CDR3 DNA: TGTGCCAGCAGTGGCGGTCGGTGGGGCTACACCTTC

clone size: few
V gene: TRBV20-1
J gene: TRBJ1-1
D gene: NA
CDR3 protein: CSAETDWAFF
CDR3 DNA: TGCAGTGCTGAGACAGATTGGGCTTTCTTT

clone size: NA
V gene: TRBV27
J gene: TRBJ2-7
D gene: TRBD1
CDR3 protein: CASSRPGTGRPEQYF
CDR3 DNA: TGTGCCAGCAGCCGTCCCGGGACAGGCCGCCCCGAGCAGTACTTC

clone size: NA
V gene: TRBV7-2
J gene: TRBJ2-2
D gene: TRBD1
CDR3 protein: CASSRLTGPGELFF
CDR3 DNA: TGTGCCAGCAGCCGCCTGACAGGGCCCGGGGAGCTGTTTTTT

clone size: NA
V gene: TRBV5-1
J gene: TRBJ1-1
D gene: TRBD1
CDR3 protein: CASSRTGGGTEAFF
CDR3 DNA: TGCGCCAGCAGCCGTACAGGGGGAGGAACTGAAGCTTTCTTT

clone size: few
V gene: TRBV28
J gene: TRBJ2-2
D gene: NA
CDR3 protein: CASSWGQTANTGELFF
CDR3 DNA: TGTGCCAGCAGTTGGGGCCAGACTGCGAACACCGGGGAGCTGTTTTTT

clone size: NA
V gene: TRBV19
J gene: TRBJ1-6
D gene: NA
CDR3 protein: CASRQGTPSPLHF
CDR3 DNA: TGTGCCAGTAGGCAGGGGACCCCTTCACCCCTCCACTTT

clone size: NA
V gene: TRBV11-1
J gene: TRBJ2-7
D gene: NA
CDR3 protein: CASSFDTYEQYF
CDR3 DNA: TGTGCCAGCAGCTTCGACACCTACGAGCAGTACTTC

clone size: NA
V gene: TRBV4-1
J gene: TRBJ1-2
D gene: NA
CDR3 protein: CASSQAATGQVNYGYTF
CDR3 DNA: TGCGCCAGCAGCCAAGCTGCGACGGGACAAGTAAACTATGGCTACACCTTC

clone size: NA
V gene: TRBV28
J gene: TRBJ1-5
D gene: NA
CDR3 protein: CASSPWGVGNQPQHF
CDR3 DNA: TGTGCCAGCAGTCCCTGGGGGGTGGGCAATCAGCCCCAGCATTTT

clone size: NA
V gene: TRBV19
J gene: TRBJ1-4
D gene: TRBD1
CDR3 protein: CASRGQATNEKLFF
CDR3 DNA: TGTGCCAGTAGGGGACAGGCAACTAATGAAAAACTGTTTTTT

clone size: NA
V gene: TRBV6-4
J gene: TRBJ2-1
D gene: NA
CDR3 protein: CASSDSAGTHNEQFF
CDR3 DNA: TGTGCCAGCAGTGACTCCGCGGGGACTCACAATGAGCAGTTCTTC

clone size: few
V gene: TRBV12-5
J gene: TRBJ1-6
D gene: TRBD1
CDR3 protein: CASGLQTGVGNSPLHF
CDR3 DNA: TGTGCTAGTGGTTTACAGACAGGGGTAGGTAATTCACCCCTCCACTTT

clone size: NA
V gene: TRBV4-1
J gene: TRBJ1-4
D gene: NA
CDR3 protein: CASRLSGLTNEKLFF
CDR3 DNA: TGCGCCAGCAGACTAAGTGGACTAACTAATGAAAAACTGTTTTTT

clone size: NA
V gene: TRBV6-5
J gene: TRBJ1-4
D gene: TRBD1
CDR3 protein: CASSRDSRNEKLFF
CDR3 DNA: TGTGCCAGCAGTCGGGACAGTCGTAATGAAAAACTGTTTTTT

clone size: NA
V gene: TRBV30
J gene: TRBJ1-2
D gene: TRBD1
CDR3 protein: CAWSDQGAKGYTF
CDR3 DNA: TGTGCCTGGAGTGACCAGGGGGCGAAGGGCTACACCTTC

clone size: NA
V gene: TRBV5-8
J gene: TRBJ2-4
D gene: NA
CDR3 protein: CASSLLTGFSKNIQYF
CDR3 DNA: TGTGCCAGCAGCTTACTGACAGGTTTTTCCAAAAACATTCAGTACTTC

clone size: NA
V gene: TRBV4-2
J gene: TRBJ1-2
D gene: NA
CDR3 protein: CASSQDQANYGYTF
CDR3 DNA: TGTGCCAGCAGCCAAGACCAGGCGAACTATGGCTACACCTTC

clone size: NA
V gene: TRBV6-1
J gene: TRBJ1-6
D gene: NA
CDR3 protein: CASNPGTLPPLLHF
CDR3 DNA: TGTGCCAGCAACCCCGGGACACTCCCCCCGCTCCTCCACTTT

clone size: NA
V gene: TRBV10-2
J gene: TRBJ2-7
D gene: TRBD2
CDR3 protein: CASSRPSGFSYEQYF
CDR3 DNA: TGCGCCAGCAGTCGGCCTAGCGGATTTTCCTACGAGCAGTACTTC

clone size: few
V gene: TRBV5-1
J gene: TRBJ2-2
D gene: TRBD1
CDR3 protein: CASSQGGTGLITGELFF
CDR3 DNA: TGCGCCAGCAGCCAGGGCGGGACAGGTCTGATCACCGGGGAGCTGTTTTTT